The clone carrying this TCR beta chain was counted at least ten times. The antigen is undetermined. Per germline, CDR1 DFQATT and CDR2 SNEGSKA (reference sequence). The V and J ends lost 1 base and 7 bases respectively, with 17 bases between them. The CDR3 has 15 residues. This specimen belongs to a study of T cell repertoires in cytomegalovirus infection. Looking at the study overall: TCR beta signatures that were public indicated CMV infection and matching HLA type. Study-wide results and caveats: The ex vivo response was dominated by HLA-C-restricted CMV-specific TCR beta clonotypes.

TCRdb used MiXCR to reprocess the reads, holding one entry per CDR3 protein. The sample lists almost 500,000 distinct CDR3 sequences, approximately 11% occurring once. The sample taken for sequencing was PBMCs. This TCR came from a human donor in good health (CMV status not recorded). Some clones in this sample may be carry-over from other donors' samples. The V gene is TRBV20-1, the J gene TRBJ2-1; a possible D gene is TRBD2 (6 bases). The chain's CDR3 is CSARVAPGAGNEQFF. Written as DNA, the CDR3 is TGCAGTGCTAGAGTGGCCCCTGGCGCGGGGAATGAGCAGTTCTTC.